Shown below are 16 T cell receptor beta chains from a single sample sequenced in a study of T cells in Graves' hyperthyroidism and ophthalmopathy. Amplification of TCR beta CDR3 regions used RNA as the template. The HTBI primer set drove a first-round RT-PCR of the TCR CDR3. Each CDR3 protein gets one entry after TCRdb re-called the multiplex PCR reads with MiXCR. The sample lists 300,000 or so distinct CDR3 sequences, around 17% seen once, with around a third in the top ten. Sequenced sample: blood. These receptor sequences come from a man aged 25 to 40 with Graves' hyperthyroidism.

This clonotype occurred many times. The gene calls are TRBV28 and TRBJ1-1; the D gene is possibly TRBD1 (6 bases). In germline, CDR1 is MDHEN, CDR2 SYDVKM. V lost 2 bases and J 4 bases, leaving 14 bases between the germline ends. The CDR3 covers 15 residues. This CDR3 is CASSLAGEGSTEAFF. CDR3 in DNA: TGTGCCAGCAGTTTAGCAGGGGAGGGGAGCACTGAAGCTTTCTTT.

This clonotype turned up a few times. The genes are TRBV2 and TRBJ2-5; the match to TRBD1 covers 7 bases. J gave up 4 bases and V 7 bases, and 9 bases lay outside the gene matches. CDR3 size: 14 residues. Germline V gene sequence: CDR1 SNHLY, CDR2 FYNNEI. CDR3 residues: CASIPQGISETQYF. The CDR3 DNA reads as TGTGCCAGCATCCCACAGGGGATTTCAGAGACCCAGTACTTC. The whole variable domain, filled in from reference TRBV2 and TRBJ2-5, reads EPEVTQTPSHQVTQMGQEVILRCVPISNHLYFYWYRQILGQKVEFLVSFYNNEISEKSEIFDDQFSVERPDGSNFTLKIRSTKLEDSAMYFCASIPQGISETQYFGPGTRLLVL.

This clonotype was seen a few times. V usage is TRBV6-1 and J usage is TRBJ1-2; unclear D gene. V shed 5 bases and J shed 3 bases, with 7 bases lying between them. Germline-derived CDR1 and CDR2 are MNHNS and SASEGT. The length of the CDR3 is 12 residues. The CDR3 protein is CASSNSHYGYTF. The CDR3 bases are TGTGCCAGCAGTAACAGCCACTATGGCTACACCTTC.

The V gene is TRBV5-1, the J gene TRBJ1-1; tentatively, D is TRBD1 (6 bases). Germline CDR1 and CDR2: SGHRS and YFSETQ. V shed 7 bases and J shed 1 base, with 14 bases lying between them. The CDR3 consists of 14 residues. This CDR3 reads CASAKQGPNTEAFF. CDR3 DNA: TGCGCCAGCGCTAAACAGGGACCGAACACTGAAGCTTTCTTT.

The V call is TRBV18, the J call TRBJ2-2, with 11 positions matching TRBD1. Germline V gives CDR1 KGHSH, CDR2 LQKENI. The CDR3 has 16 residues. V shed 6 bases and J 6 bases; nucleotides not matched to a gene: 9. Here the CDR3 DNA reads TGTGCCAGCTCCCGCGGACAGGGGGCTTTTGCCGGGGAGCTGTTTTTT. It encodes CASSRGQGAFAGELFF.

This clonotype turned up a few times. Here the CDR3 reads CASSLFPSGTRNEQFF. Written as DNA, the CDR3 is TGTGCCAGCAGTTTATTTCCTAGCGGGACTCGCAATGAGCAGTTCTTC. The chain is built from TRBV27 and TRBJ2-1, with 9 bases identical to TRBD2. J was trimmed by 6 bases and V by 1 base; bases with no gene match: 7. Per germline, CDR1 MNHEY and CDR2 SMNVEV (reference sequence). This CDR3 is 16 amino acids long.

This clonotype was counted many times. The CDR3 spells CASSPTLANTGELFF. In DNA, the CDR3 is TGTGCCAGCAGCCCGACATTAGCGAACACCGGGGAGCTGTTTTTT. This rearrangement joins TRBV3-1 to TRBJ2-2; no definite D call. CDR1 LGHDT and CDR2 YNNKEL come from the germline V gene (reference sequence). The CDR3 runs to 15 residues. With 4 bases removed from V and 0 bases from J, the gap between germline ends came to 9 bases. The variable domain in full, completed from reference TRBV3-1 and TRBJ2-2, reads DTAVSQTPKYLVTQMGNDKSIKCEQNLGHDTMYWYKQDSKKFLKIMFSYNNKELIINETVPNRFSPKSPDKAHLNLHINSLELGDSAVYFCASSPTLANTGELFFGEGSRLTVL.

This clonotype was observed a few times. The V and J genes are TRBV19 and TRBJ2-2; D is unclear. V lost 5 bases and J 2 bases, leaving 6 bases between the germline ends. The CDR3 runs to 13 residues. Germline loops: CDR1 LNHDA, CDR2 SQIVND (reference sequence). This chain's CDR3 is CASSAQNTGELFF. In nucleotides, the CDR3 is TGTGCCAGTAGTGCCCAAAACACCGGGGAGCTGTTTTTT.

This clonotype turned up a few times. The chain carries TRBV5-5 and TRBJ1-4; D not certain. Deletions cut 2 bases from V and 8 bases from J, with 10 bases between. The CDR3 has 13 amino acids. CDR1 is SGHKS and CDR2 is YYEKEE in the germline V gene (reference sequence). CDR3 in amino acids: CASSLVTFEKLFF. The DNA for the CDR3 is TGTGCCAGCAGCTTAGTTACTTTCGAAAAACTGTTTTTT.

Many counts were recorded for this clonotype. The J gene is TRBJ2-1, the V gene TRBV5-1; perhaps TRBD2 as D (6 bases). Trimming took off 0 bases at V and 1 base at J, with 11 bases between the two ends. The CDR3 runs to 16 residues. CDR1 is SGHRS, CDR2 YFSETQ, per germline. Written as DNA, the CDR3 is TGCGCCAGCAGCTTGGCTGGGGGGACTTCCTACAATGAGCAGTTCTTC. This encodes CASSLAGGTSYNEQFF.

This clonotype was detected ten times or more. The V and J genes are TRBV11-2 and TRBJ2-7, with D uncertain. The CDR3 runs to 13 residues. Trimming cost V 0 bases and J 1 base, with 4 bases left between them. Germline values: CDR1 SGHAT, CDR2 FQNNGV. CDR3: CASSLDPSYEQYF. The CDR3 bases are TGTGCCAGCAGCTTAGATCCGTCCTACGAGCAGTACTTC.

This clonotype appeared many times. The rearrangement links TRBV6-5 to TRBJ2-7; D uncertain. Germline V gives CDR1 MNHEY, CDR2 SVGAGI. The CDR3 extends over 15 amino acids. V lost 0 bases to trimming and J lost 6 bases, with 15 bases between them. CDR3 amino acids: CASSYSGYLPFEQYF. CDR3 nucleotides: TGTGCCAGCAGTTACTCTGGGTATCTCCCCTTCGAGCAGTACTTC.

This clonotype was seen ten or more times. V is TRBV9 and J is TRBJ2-1; unclear D gene. V was cut by 0 bases and J by 6 bases, with 13 bases left in between. This CDR3 comprises 15 residues. The germline V gene encodes CDR1 SGDLS and CDR2 YYNGEE. Here the CDR3 reads CASSVATGPSNEQFF. The CDR3 bases are TGTGCCAGCAGCGTAGCGACGGGCCCATCCAATGAGCAGTTCTTC.

The sample holds a few counts of this clonotype. The rearrangement joins TRBV12-3 or TRBV12-4 to TRBJ1-1; the D gene is possibly TRBD1 (6 bases). The CDR3 totals 16 residues. The V end was cut by 6 bases, the J end by 8 bases, with 25 bases between. The CDR3 nucleotides are TGTGCCAGCAGGGGATCCGGGACACCCCGTGGAATCGAAGCTTTCTTT. It specifies CASRGSGTPRGIEAFF.

This chain connects TRBV15 to TRBJ2-7; D may correspond to TRBD1 or TRBD2 (5 bases each). The CDR3 length is 14 residues. Germline V gene data show CDR1 as LNHNV and CDR2 as YYDKDF (reference sequence). V dropped 1 base and J dropped 4 bases, with 11 bases sitting between them. The CDR3 loop is CATSRGDGRYEQYF. Written as DNA, the CDR3 is TGTGCCACCAGCAGAGGGGACGGACGATACGAGCAGTACTTC.

In this sample, this clonotype turned up a few times. The CDR3 protein is CASKLAGEPEQYF. CDR3 sequence (DNA): TGTGCCAGCAAACTAGCGGGAGAGCCCGAGCAGTACTTC. The chain uses TRBV12-3 or TRBV12-4 and TRBJ2-7; 11 nucleotides agree with TRBD2. V lost 7 bases and J lost 6; bases outside the gene matches: 5. The CDR3 has 13 amino acids.